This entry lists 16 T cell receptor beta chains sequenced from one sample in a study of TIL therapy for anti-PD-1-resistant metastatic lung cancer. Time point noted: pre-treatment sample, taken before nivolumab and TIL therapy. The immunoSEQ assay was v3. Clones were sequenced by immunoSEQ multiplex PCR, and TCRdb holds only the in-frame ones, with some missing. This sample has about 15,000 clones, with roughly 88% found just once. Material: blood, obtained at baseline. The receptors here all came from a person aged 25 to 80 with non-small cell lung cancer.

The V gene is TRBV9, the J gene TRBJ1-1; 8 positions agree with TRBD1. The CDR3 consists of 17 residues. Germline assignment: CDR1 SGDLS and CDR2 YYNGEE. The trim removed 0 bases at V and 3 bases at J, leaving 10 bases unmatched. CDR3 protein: CASSVVPDRVWDTEAFF. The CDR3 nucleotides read TGTGCCAGCAGCGTAGTTCCGGACAGGGTTTGGGACACTGAAGCTTTCTTT.

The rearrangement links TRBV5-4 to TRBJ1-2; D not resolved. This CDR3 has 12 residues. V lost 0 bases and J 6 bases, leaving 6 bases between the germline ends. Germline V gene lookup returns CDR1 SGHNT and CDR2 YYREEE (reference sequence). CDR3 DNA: TGTGCCAGCAGCTTGGATTGGGATGGCTACACCTTC. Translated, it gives CASSLDWDGYTF. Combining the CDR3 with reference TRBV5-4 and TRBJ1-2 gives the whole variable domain ETGVTQSPTHLIKTRGQQVTLRCSSQSGHNTVSWYQQALGQGPQFIFQYYREEENGRGNFPPRFSGLQFPNYSSELNVNALELDDSALYLCASSLDWDGYTFGSGTRLTVV.

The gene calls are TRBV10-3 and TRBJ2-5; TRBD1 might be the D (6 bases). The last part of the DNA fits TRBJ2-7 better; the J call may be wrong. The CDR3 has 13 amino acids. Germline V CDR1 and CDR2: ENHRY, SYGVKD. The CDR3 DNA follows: TGTGCCATCAAGCTTCAGGGGCGGTACGAGCAGTACTTC. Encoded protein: CAIKLQGRYEQYF.

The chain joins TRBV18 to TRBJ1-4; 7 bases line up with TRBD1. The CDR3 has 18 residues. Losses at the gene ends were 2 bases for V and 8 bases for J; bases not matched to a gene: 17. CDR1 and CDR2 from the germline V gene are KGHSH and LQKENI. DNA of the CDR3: TGTGCCAGCTCACCAAGGCTGGCACAGGGGTCCCCCAAGGAAAAACTGTTTTTT. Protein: CASSPRLAQGSPKEKLFF.

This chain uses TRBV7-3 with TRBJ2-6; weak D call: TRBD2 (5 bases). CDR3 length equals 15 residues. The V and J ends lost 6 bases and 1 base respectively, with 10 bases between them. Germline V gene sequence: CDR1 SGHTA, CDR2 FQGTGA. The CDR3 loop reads CASSSTGSGANVLTF. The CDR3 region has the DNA TGTGCCAGCAGTTCGACGGGGTCTGGGGCCAACGTCCTGACTTTC.

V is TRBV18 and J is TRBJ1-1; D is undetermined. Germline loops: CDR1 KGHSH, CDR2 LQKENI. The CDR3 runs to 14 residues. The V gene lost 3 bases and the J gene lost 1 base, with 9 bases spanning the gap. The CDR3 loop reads CASSPAARNTEAFF. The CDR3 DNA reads TGTGCCAGCTCACCTGCGGCCAGGAACACTGAAGCTTTCTTT.

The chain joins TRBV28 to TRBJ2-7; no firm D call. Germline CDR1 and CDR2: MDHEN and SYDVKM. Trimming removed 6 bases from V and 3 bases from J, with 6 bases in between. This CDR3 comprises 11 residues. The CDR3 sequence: CASSGNYEQYF. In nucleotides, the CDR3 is TGTGCCAGCAGCGGAAACTACGAGCAGTACTTC.

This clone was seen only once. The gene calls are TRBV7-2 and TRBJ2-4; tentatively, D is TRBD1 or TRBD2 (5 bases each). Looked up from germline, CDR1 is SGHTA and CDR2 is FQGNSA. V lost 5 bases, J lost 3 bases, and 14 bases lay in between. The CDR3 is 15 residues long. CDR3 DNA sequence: TGTGCCAGCAGCCATCATGGGGGTATCAAAAACATTCAGTACTTC. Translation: CASSHHGGIKNIQYF.

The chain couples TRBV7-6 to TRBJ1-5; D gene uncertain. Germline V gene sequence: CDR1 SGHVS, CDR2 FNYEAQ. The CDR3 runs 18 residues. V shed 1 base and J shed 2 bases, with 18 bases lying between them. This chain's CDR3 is CASSLVPGPGSGNQPQHF. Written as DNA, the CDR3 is TGTGCCAGCAGCTTAGTACCCGGGCCCGGGTCGGGCAATCAGCCCCAGCATTTT.

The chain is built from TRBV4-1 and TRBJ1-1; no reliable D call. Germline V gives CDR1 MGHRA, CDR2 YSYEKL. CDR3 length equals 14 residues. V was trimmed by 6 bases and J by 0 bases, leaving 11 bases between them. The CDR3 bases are TGCGCCAGCAGGGGGAGGACGGTGAACACTGAAGCTTTCTTT. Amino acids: CASRGRTVNTEAFF.

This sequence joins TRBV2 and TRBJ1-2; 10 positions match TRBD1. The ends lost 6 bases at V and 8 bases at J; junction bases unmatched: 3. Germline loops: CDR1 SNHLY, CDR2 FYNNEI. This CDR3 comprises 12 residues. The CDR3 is CASRGDRGGYTF. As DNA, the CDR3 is TGTGCCAGCAGGGGGGACAGGGGCGGCTACACCTTC. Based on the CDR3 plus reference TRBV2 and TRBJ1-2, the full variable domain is EPEVTQTPSHQVTQMGQEVILRCVPISNHLYFYWYRQILGQKVEFLVSFYNNEISEKSEIFDDQFSVERPDGSNFTLKIRSTKLEDSAMYFCASRGDRGGYTFGSGTRLTVV.

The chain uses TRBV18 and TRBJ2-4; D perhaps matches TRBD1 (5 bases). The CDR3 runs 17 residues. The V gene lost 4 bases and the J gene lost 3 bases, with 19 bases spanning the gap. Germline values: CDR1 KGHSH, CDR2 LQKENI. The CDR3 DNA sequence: TGTGCCAGCTCACAGACAGTATCCGAGATGGGCAAAAACATTCAGTACTTC. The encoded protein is CASSQTVSEMGKNIQYF.

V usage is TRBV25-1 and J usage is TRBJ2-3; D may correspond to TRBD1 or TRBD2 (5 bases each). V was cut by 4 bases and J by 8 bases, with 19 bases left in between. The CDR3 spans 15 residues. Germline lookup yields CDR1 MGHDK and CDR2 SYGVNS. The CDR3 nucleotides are TGTGCCAGCAGTGGGGGCCGACGAGGGGAAGGTACGCAGTATTTT. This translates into CASSGGRRGEGTQYF.

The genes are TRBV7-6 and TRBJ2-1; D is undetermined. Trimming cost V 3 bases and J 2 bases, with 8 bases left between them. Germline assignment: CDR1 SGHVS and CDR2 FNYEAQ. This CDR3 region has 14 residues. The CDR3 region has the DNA TGTGCCAGCAGCTTTGAAAGCGCCTACAATGAGCAGTTCTTC. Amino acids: CASSFESAYNEQFF.

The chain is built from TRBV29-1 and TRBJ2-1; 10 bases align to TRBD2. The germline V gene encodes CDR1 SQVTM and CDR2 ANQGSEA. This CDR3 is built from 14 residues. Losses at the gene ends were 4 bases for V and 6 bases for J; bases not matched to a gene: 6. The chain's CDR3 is CSVVSLAGINEQFF. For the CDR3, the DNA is TGCAGCGTTGTCTCACTAGCGGGGATCAATGAGCAGTTCTTC.

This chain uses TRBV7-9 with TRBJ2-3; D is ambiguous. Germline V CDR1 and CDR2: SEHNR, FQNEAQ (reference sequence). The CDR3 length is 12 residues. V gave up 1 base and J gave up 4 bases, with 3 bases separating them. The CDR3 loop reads CASSLVADTQYF. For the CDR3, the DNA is TGTGCCAGCAGCTTAGTGGCAGATACGCAGTATTTT. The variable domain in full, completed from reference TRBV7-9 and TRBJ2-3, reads DTGVSQNPRHKITKRGQNVTFRCDPISEHNRLYWYRQTLGQGPEFLTYFQNEAQLEKSRLLSDRFSAERPKGSFSTLEIQRTEQGDSAMYLCASSLVADTQYFGPGTRLTVL.